This TCR beta chain was recorded in a study of multiple sclerosis patients with progressive multifocal leukoencephalopathy. Time point: time of PML onset. The T3 samples were drawn when PML began. The CDR3 totals 13 residues. Trimming stripped 1 base from V and 16 bases from J, with 17 bases between. Germline loops: CDR1 SGHAT, CDR2 FQNNGV. Profiled with immunoSEQ multiplex PCR; TCRdb holds only in-frame clones, not every one. This sample yields 25,000 to 35,000 clones, of which roughly nine tenths are seen a single time; 3% to 3.5% belongs to the top ten. The table lists this clone with a few counts. This TCR was recovered from a human donor with progressive multifocal leukoencephalopathy. This chain links TRBV11-2 with TRBJ2-1, with D tentatively TRBD1 or TRBD2 (5 bases each). Specimen: PBMCs, collected from a patient treated with natalizumab. CDR3 residues: CASSLGDDQGDFF. CDR3 DNA: TGTGCCAGCAGCTTAGGGGACGACCAGGGCGATTTCTTC.